This T cell receptor (beta chain) was profiled in a study of neurological immune-mediated disorders (dated by TCRdb to 2018 to 2020). Concerning the study at large: Using UMI-based sequencing, the study compared peripheral blood TCR-beta repertoires from patients with HTLV-I-associated myelopathy (HAM/TSP), patients with multiple sclerosis, and healthy controls. The 95 to 120 TCR-beta libraries included longitudinal samples, technical triplicates and paired sorted CD4+ and CD8+ T-cell subsets alongside PBMC samples. Longitudinal HAM/TSP donors and healthy donors each had 3 time-points at intervals of about 3-45 months. The cohort included some 70 subjects: approximately 14 with HAM/TSP, roughly 34 with multiple sclerosis, and 20 or so healthy controls.

cDNA was synthesized by template-switch 5'RACE using a primer with a 10-nucleotide random unique molecular identifier that tagged each TCR transcript. Each sequencing run produced over 160 million TCR-beta sequences covering 15-18 subjects. Total RNA was extracted with the RNeasy kit. TCR-beta VDJ regions were amplified with primers for the TCR constant region and the 5'RACE anchor, using the KAPA Real-time Library Amplification kit. Sample indexes and Illumina adaptors were added in a first PCR, after which library yield was increased in a second PCR. After purification with Ampure beads, the TCR product of roughly 650 bp was size-selected on a 2% E-gel SizeSelection system. Library quality was checked on a Bioanalyzer, concentration was measured with Qubit, and libraries were quantified with the Kapa Library Quantification kit before pooling. An Illumina HiSeq 2500 sequenced the libraries paired-end 2 x 150 bp. To increase sequence diversity, about 23-32% phiX was spiked into each library pool. As for how the authors treated the data: The UMI-based MiGEC pipeline processed quality-filtered reads and removed over 80% of raw TCR sequences during error correction. VDJ genes were aligned to IMGT germline references, and each clonotype was defined by a unique CDR3 amino acid sequence together with V-J genes. VDJtools evaluated clonal expansion, Shannon diversity and CDR3 relatedness (CalcPairwiseDistances, ClusterSamples); CLCbio workbench built phylogenetic trees. Using coefficient-of-variation modelling across technical triplicates, the study counted a clone as expanded if it had at least 8 unique UMIs. TCRdb reprocessed the public reads (quality trimming at Q25 with fastp, clone calling with MiXCR) and kept in-frame beta chains. A single entry per CDR3 protein holds the most common genes and DNA from its merged rows. TCRdb's processing, not the study's, gives the V and J calls here. The sample has approximately 47,000 distinct CDR3 sequences on record, approximately 12% of them singletons. The ten biggest clones cover approximately 10% of the sample.

This clonotype showed up many times. Its antigen is unknown. Base qualities are not at hand, and no much larger clone is one base apart. V and J are truncated by 5 bases and 4 bases respectively, leaving an intervening sequence of 12 bases. The CDR3 measures 13 amino acids from cysteine to phenylalanine. Only the CDR3 portion is preserved as DNA: 39 bases, with reading frame beginning at the first base. For CDR1 and CDR2, the germline V gene lists SGHRS and YFSETQ. Beyond this particular receptor, the publication reports: TCR clonal expansion was highest in HAM/TSP patients and lowest in MS patients, with MS patients falling below even healthy controls. No identical CDR3 amino acid sequences were found to be shared among expanded clones across subjects, suggesting that TCR-beta repertoires were private in all groups.

This specimen's time point label, interpreted: longitudinal time-point 3. For the unsorted PBMC libraries, 2 million PBMCs were stored in RNAlater at -80 degrees C until RNA extraction and were used to generate the libraries. Peripheral blood underwent Ficoll-Hypaque density gradient centrifugation to isolate PBMCs, which were then cryopreserved in liquid nitrogen. The rearranged chain carries TRBV5-1 and TRBJ1-2; a tentative D call is TRBD1 (5 bases match). The receptor's source is a male donor with HTLV-1-associated myelopathy (HAM/TSP). Sequenced sample: PBMCs. The sequence in DNA is TGCGCCAGCAGACTCGGGGGTGGCTATGGCTACACCTTC. Its protein product is CASRLGGGYGYTF.